This note documents a single TCR beta chain sequence. The protocol was immunoSEQ multiplex PCR, while the TCRdb copy is restricted to in-frame clones and leaves out a portion. This table has 95,000 to 150,000 clones, around 87% appearing once. The sample originates from a study of T cell responses to AZD1222 COVID-19 vaccine. The TCR originated in an adult in good health. Here the sequenced sample was peripheral blood, taken on day 0 of AZD1222 vaccination.

In DNA form, the CDR3 reads TGTGCCAGCTCACCTGGCTCTGGCTATGGCTACACCTTC. Protein sequence: CASSPGSGYGYTF. The rearrangement links TRBV18 to TRBJ1-2, with D uncertain. Trimming pared 3 bases from V and 4 bases from J, leaving 9 bases between. Germline CDR1 KGHSH, CDR2 LQKENI. The CDR3 spans 13 residues.